The rows below give T cell receptor beta chains drawn from one sample of a study of CD4+ T cells in melanoma. Profiling relied on immunoSEQ multiplex PCR, and the TCRdb table lists in-frame clones only, not all of them. This sample yields over 130,000 clones, of which about nine tenths are seen a single time; about 1.5% belongs to the top ten. These receptors were obtained from a human donor with melanoma. The CDR3 runs from the conserved cysteine through the conserved F or W. Each record gives: D gene, clone size, V gene, J gene, CDR3 protein, CDR3 DNA. D genes are given only for firm matches. The size field is filled for only some rows; it gives once, few, many or a size class.

TRBD2	NA	TRBV11-1	TRBJ2-7	CASSLSLAGRYEQYF	TGTGCCAGCAGCTTAAGCCTAGCGGGGCGGTACGAGCAGTACTTC
TRBD2	NA	TRBV7-6	TRBJ2-7	CASSLTSGGPYEQYF	TGTGCCAGCAGCTTAACTAGCGGGGGGCCCTACGAGCAGTACTTC
NA	NA	TRBV29-1	TRBJ1-6	CSAREGLNSPLHF	TGCAGCGCCAGGGAGGGGCTCAATTCACCCCTCCACTTT
TRBD1	NA	TRBV5-6	TRBJ2-1	CASSLVGGNNEQFF	TGTGCCAGCAGCTTGGTAGGGGGCAATAATGAGCAGTTCTTC
NA	NA	TRBV4-1	TRBJ2-3	CASSHAPSYGGAQDTQYF	TGCGCCAGCAGCCATGCTCCATCTTATGGGGGGGCACAGGATACGCAGTATTTT
NA	NA	TRBV5-1	TRBJ1-1	CASSVTGNTEAFF	TGCGCCAGCAGCGTCACAGGGAACACTGAAGCTTTCTTT
TRBD1	once	TRBV4-1	TRBJ1-1	CASSPPGSRGHSAFF	TGCGCCAGCAGCCCCCCCGGGAGCAGGGGGCATAGTGCTTTCTTT
NA	NA	TRBV6-1	TRBJ1-2	CASSEAGSGGAAYGYTF	TGTGCCAGCAGTGAAGCAGGTTCGGGGGGCGCAGCCTATGGCTACACCTTC
NA	once	TRBV28	TRBJ1-6	CASSSGSNSPLHF	TGTGCCAGCAGTTCCGGATCTAATTCACCCCTCCACTTT
NA	NA	TRBV18	TRBJ1-5	CASSPREGGGNQPQHF	TGTGCCAGCTCACCCAGGGAGGGAGGAGGCAATCAGCCCCAGCATTTT
TRBD1	NA	TRBV19	TRBJ1-4	CASSNRGTTNEKLFF	TGTGCCAGTAGTAACAGGGGGACAACTAATGAAAAACTGTTTTTT
TRBD1	NA	TRBV5-1	TRBJ2-7	CASSRTGQTYEQYF	TGCGCCAGCAGCCGGACAGGACAAACCTACGAGCAGTACTTC
NA	NA	TRBV6-1	TRBJ1-1	CASSEVGRVTEAFF	TGTGCCAGCAGTGAAGTGGGGAGAGTCACTGAAGCTTTCTTT
TRBD1	NA	TRBV28	TRBJ1-3	CASRQGVSGNTIYF	TGTGCCAGCAGACAGGGGGTCTCTGGAAACACCATATATTTT
NA	NA	TRBV5-1	TRBJ2-1	CASSLDGSYNEQFF	TGCGCCAGCAGCTTGGACGGGTCCTACAATGAGCAGTTCTTC
NA	NA	TRBV18	TRBJ2-3	CASSPEQGFTDTQYF	TGTGCCAGCTCACCGGAACAGGGATTCACAGATACGCAGTATTTT
NA	NA	TRBV29-1	TRBJ2-1	CSVTEVGIRKDEQFF	TGCAGCGTGACCGAGGTGGGGATTCGTAAGGATGAGCAGTTCTTC
TRBD2	NA	TRBV7-9	TRBJ2-5	CASRPASGGFQETQYF	TGTGCCAGCAGACCTGCTAGCGGGGGGTTCCAAGAGACCCAGTACTTC
TRBD2	NA	TRBV6-6	TRBJ2-7	CASSYASGGAYEQYF	TGTGCCAGCAGTTACGCTAGCGGGGGGGCCTACGAGCAGTACTTC
NA	NA	TRBV18	TRBJ2-7	CASSPPPGGVHSYEQYF	TGTGCCAGCTCACCACCACCGGGCGGGGTGCACTCCTACGAGCAGTACTTC
NA	few	TRBV7-9	TRBJ1-4	CASSFSVRGEKLFF	TGTGCCAGCAGCTTCTCCGTGCGGGGTGAAAAACTGTTTTTT
NA	NA	TRBV4-1	TRBJ2-7	CASSQRSEGYEQYF	TGCGCCAGCAGCCAAAGAAGCGAGGGCTACGAGCAGTACTTC
NA	NA	TRBV21-1	TRBJ2-7	CASSSRPSAGESYEQYF	TGTGCCAGCAGCAGTCGACCTAGTGCAGGGGAGTCCTACGAGCAGTACTTC
TRBD2	NA	TRBV18	TRBJ2-5	CASSPIPGLPQETQYF	TGTGCCAGCTCACCCATACCGGGACTACCACAAGAGACCCAGTACTTC
NA	once	TRBV18	TRBJ1-5	CASSPLGNSNQPQHF	TGTGCCAGCTCACCACTGGGCAATAGCAATCAGCCCCAGCATTTT
NA	NA	TRBV10-1	TRBJ2-7	CASSENGGPEGVQYF	TGCGCCAGCAGTGAGAATGGGGGTCCGGAGGGGGTGCAGTACTTC
TRBD1	NA	TRBV30	TRBJ1-2	CACTTGGGGYTF	TGTGCCTGTACGACAGGGGGCGGGGGCTACACCTTC
NA	NA	TRBV29-1	TRBJ1-2	CSVDSNLGYGYTF	TGCAGCGTTGACAGCAATCTCGGCTATGGCTACACCTTC
NA	NA	TRBV5-1	TRBJ2-5	CASSLANSGETQYF	TGCGCCAGCAGCTTGGCAAACAGCGGGGAGACCCAGTACTTC
TRBD1	once	TRBV5-4	TRBJ1-6	CASSLTTGANSPLHF	TGTGCCAGCAGCTTAACGACAGGGGCCAATTCACCCCTCCACTTT